The 2 T cell receptor beta chains in this list originate from one sample, sequenced in a study of PD-1 blockade in mismatch repair-deficient tumors. TCRdb keeps only in-frame clones here, not all; method: immunoSEQ multiplex PCR. This sample has more than 90,000 clones, with about three quarters found just once. The material sequenced was peripheral blood, taken roughly 60 weeks after starting pembrolizumab. The receptors stem from an adult with mismatch repair-deficient cancer.

V gene TRBV6-5 combines with J gene TRBJ1-5; TRBD1 might be the D (5 bases). CDR1 is MNHEY, CDR2 SVGAGI, per germline. V was trimmed by 2 bases and J by 4 bases, leaving 9 bases between them. The CDR3 extends over 14 amino acids. CDR3 region: CASSYDGGNQPQHF. CDR3 bases: TGTGCCAGCAGTTACGACGGGGGTAATCAGCCCCAGCATTTT.

This chain uses TRBV18 with TRBJ2-1; 9 bases line up with TRBD2. The CDR3 is made up of 15 amino acids. V lost 4 bases, J lost 7 bases, and 8 bases stayed unmatched. Germline CDR1 KGHSH, CDR2 LQKENI. This CDR3 reads CASSLVAGVGNEQFF. In DNA, the CDR3 is TGTGCCAGCTCACTAGTAGCGGGAGTAGGAAATGAGCAGTTCTTC.